One and the same sample provided the 30 T cell receptor beta chains below, sequenced in a study of blood T cell repertoires in COVID-19. Sequencing used immunoSEQ multiplex PCR; TCRdb keeps in-frame clones, though not all of them. Among a few hundred thousand clones listed, approximately 90% were seen once. The material sequenced was peripheral blood. The receptors come from a man aged 18-30 years with COVID-19, enrolled during active disease.

The rearrangement uses TRBV15 and TRBJ1-2; weak D call: TRBD1 (6 bases). This CDR3 has 14 amino acids. Trimming took off 0 bases at V and 6 bases at J, with 11 bases between the two ends. CDR1 LNHNV and CDR2 YYDKDF come from the germline V gene (reference sequence). CDR3 region: CATSRDSGVNGYTF. CDR3 sequence (DNA): TGTGCCACCAGCAGAGATTCAGGGGTTAATGGCTACACCTTC.

The CDR3 DNA follows: TGTGCCAGCAGTGTCCCCGCTCTGTTAAGGGGTGGGTTGGCCTACGAGCAGTACTTC. It translates to CASSVPALLRGGLAYEQYF. The rearrangement links TRBV2 to TRBJ2-7; perhaps TRBD1 as D (5 bases). Germline V lookup: CDR1 SNHLY, CDR2 FYNNEI. V was cut by 4 bases and J by 2 bases, with 27 bases left in between. The CDR3 spans 19 residues.

J is TRBJ2-7 and V is TRBV11-2; TRBD1 matches 10 bases. J was trimmed by 4 bases and V by 5 bases; bases with no gene match: 11. CDR3 size: 16 residues. Per the germline V gene, CDR1 is SGHAT and CDR2 is FQNNGV. The CDR3 DNA reads TGTGCCAGCAGCCTACCGGGACAGGGGAAAACGTACGAGCAGTACTTC. It encodes CASSLPGQGKTYEQYF.

The CDR3 loop reads CASSQNRAGGQETQYF. The CDR3 nucleotides are TGCGCCAGCAGCCAAAACAGGGCGGGGGGCCAAGAGACCCAGTACTTC. The chain recombines TRBV5-1 with TRBJ2-5, with 8 bases that match TRBD2. The CDR3 sequence is 16 residues long. Germline V gene data show CDR1 as SGHRS and CDR2 as YFSETQ. The V gene end was trimmed by 4 bases and the J gene end by 1 base; junction bases not matched to a gene: 9.

This clone was counted a single time. The V and J genes are TRBV10-1 and TRBJ2-3; 9 nucleotides align to TRBD2. V gave up 7 bases and J gave up 3 bases; unmatched junction bases: 5. Germline lookup yields CDR1 WNHNN and CDR2 SYGVQD (reference sequence). The CDR3 loop spans 14 amino acids. CDR3 sequence (DNA): TGCGCCAGCACGGCGGGAGGGGTGACAGATACGCAGTATTTT. Translated, it gives CASTAGGVTDTQYF.

This chain uses TRBV6-6 with TRBJ2-1; 12 bases match TRBD2. V was pared by 7 bases and J by 8 bases, with 6 bases of the junction left unmatched. The CDR3 has 14 amino acids. CDR1 is MNHNY, CDR2 SVGAGI, per germline (reference sequence). The CDR3 protein is CASTLLAGGYEQFF. The CDR3 coding sequence is TGTGCCAGCACCTTACTAGCGGGGGGCTATGAGCAGTTCTTC.

The chain is built from TRBV4-2 and TRBJ1-4; 8 nucleotides agree with TRBD1. The CDR3 totals 14 residues. J was trimmed by 4 bases and V by 4 bases; bases with no gene match: 2. Germline V gives CDR1 LGHNA, CDR2 YNFKEQ. Here the CDR3 reads CASSRDRNNEKLFF. The CDR3 DNA is TGTGCCAGCAGCCGGGACAGGAATAATGAAAAACTGTTTTTT.

The chain joins TRBV7-8 to TRBJ1-2, with D perhaps TRBD1 (6 bases). The germline CDR1 and CDR2 sequences are SGHVS and FQNEAQ. This CDR3 comprises 15 residues. The germline V and J ends were trimmed by 4 bases and 0 bases, with 12 bases remaining between them. The chain's CDR3 is CASSSPQGANYGYTF. CDR3 coding DNA: TGTGCCAGCAGCTCCCCACAGGGAGCTAACTATGGCTACACCTTC.

The rearrangement uses TRBV12-5 and TRBJ2-5; 12 positions agree with TRBD2. Losses at the gene ends were 1 base for V and 4 bases for J; bases not matched to a gene: 4. Germline assignment: CDR1 LGHNT and CDR2 FRNRAP. The CDR3 has 16 residues. CDR3 sequence reads: CASGLAASGGVETQYF. In nucleotides, the CDR3 is TGTGCTAGTGGTTTGGCTGCTAGCGGGGGGGTAGAGACCCAGTACTTC. Drawing the rest from reference TRBV12-5 and TRBJ2-5, the complete variable domain is DARVTQTPRHKVTEMGQEVTMRCQPILGHNTVFWYRQTMMQGLELLAYFRNRAPLDDSGMPKDRFSAEMPDATLATLKIQPSEPRDSAVYFCASGLAASGGVETQYFGPGTRLLVL.

The rearrangement joins TRBV10-1 to TRBJ2-3, with D possibly matching TRBD2 (5 bases). Germline V gene data show CDR1 as WNHNN and CDR2 as SYGVQD (reference sequence). The CDR3 consists of 14 residues. V lost 6 bases and J 10 bases, leaving 20 bases between the germline ends. The CDR3, as DNA: TGCGCCAGCAGCTCGCCTACTAGTGCTTTTGCGCAGTATTTT. Protein sequence: CASSSPTSAFAQYF.

This chain uses TRBV5-8 with TRBJ2-7, with 7 bases that match TRBD2. CDR3 length: 16 amino acids. The trim removed 3 bases at V and 3 bases at J, leaving 12 bases unmatched. The germline V gene has CDR1 SGHTS and CDR2 YDEGEE. The CDR3 DNA sequence: TGTGCCAGCAGCTGGCTCCCAGTGGGGGACTACTACGAGCAGTACTTC. Amino acid sequence: CASSWLPVGDYYEQYF.

The CDR3 DNA sequence: TGCGCCAGCAGCCAAGGACTAGCGGAAGAGACCCAGTACTTC. Translated, it gives CASSQGLAEETQYF. J is TRBJ2-5 and V is TRBV4-1, with 9 bases identical to TRBD2. Germline lookup yields CDR1 MGHRA and CDR2 YSYEKL. This CDR3 region has 14 residues. V lost 1 base, J lost 3 bases, and 0 bases stayed unmatched.

The chain links TRBV18 to TRBJ1-6, with D possibly TRBD1 on 6 matching bases. There are 18 residues in the CDR3. In germline, CDR1 is KGHSH, CDR2 LQKENI. The ends were cut back, 5 bases at V and 1 base at J, with 18 bases in the middle. CDR3 coding DNA: TGTGCCAGCTCAATAAACCGGGACATCGGTTCCTATAATTCACCCCTCCACTTT. This encodes CASSINRDIGSYNSPLHF.

This clone was seen once. The CDR3 protein is CASSVATGELFF. DNA for the CDR3: TGTGCCAGCAGCGTAGCGACCGGGGAGCTGTTTTTT. V and J are TRBV14 and TRBJ2-2; TRBD2 might be the D (5 bases). The CDR3 contains 12 residues. CDR1 SGHDN and CDR2 FVKESK come from the germline V gene. Trimming left V 5 bases short and J 5 bases short, with 6 bases between.

This clone was counted a few times. The genes are TRBV5-1 and TRBJ2-5; maybe TRBD2 (6 bases). V shed 4 bases and J shed 2 bases, with 15 bases lying between them. Germline lookup yields CDR1 SGHRS and CDR2 YFSETQ. The CDR3 runs 15 residues. In DNA, the CDR3 is TGCGCCAGCAGCCCTCGGCCCGGAGGGCAAGAGACCCAGTACTTC. Translation gives CASSPRPGGQETQYF.

This clone appeared a single time. The rearrangement uses TRBV23-1 and TRBJ2-1; D gene unclear. TRBV23-1 is an ORF for which the function is uncertain. V was trimmed by 0 bases and J by 4 bases, leaving 7 bases between them. The CDR3 is 14 amino acids. DNA for the CDR3: TGCGCCAGCAGTCAATCTAGAGAGTACAATGAGCAGTTCTTC. Translation gives CASSQSREYNEQFF.

The chain carries TRBV19 and TRBJ1-2; possible D gene TRBD1, 6 bases. Germline V lookup: CDR1 LNHDA, CDR2 SQIVND (reference sequence). V gave up 10 bases and J gave up 6 bases, with 21 bases separating them. This CDR3 has 14 amino acids. The CDR3 DNA follows: TGTGCCACCACAGGCCTCCAGGGGCGGGATGGCTACACCTTC. Its protein product is CATTGLQGRDGYTF.

The rearrangement uses TRBV30 and TRBJ1-5; possible D gene TRBD1, 5 bases. This CDR3 region has 12 residues. CDR1 is GTSNPN and CDR2 is SVGIG in the germline V gene (reference sequence). Trimming took 5 bases from V and 7 from J, leaving 12 bases between them. The CDR3 spells CAWSGGAQPQHF. The CDR3 DNA is TGTGCCTGGTCCGGCGGGGCCCAGCCCCAGCATTTT.

A few counts support this clone. This chain uses TRBV10-1 with TRBJ2-7, with D perhaps matching TRBD2 (5 bases). V gave up 2 bases and J gave up 2 bases, with 13 bases separating them. This CDR3 spans 15 amino acids. Germline V gene lookup returns CDR1 WNHNN and CDR2 SYGVQD (reference sequence). The chain's CDR3 is CASSENGVGTYEQYF. DNA of the CDR3: TGCGCCAGCAGTGAGAACGGGGTTGGGACCTACGAGCAGTACTTC.

The rearrangement links TRBV5-1 to TRBJ1-5; perhaps TRBD1 as D (6 bases). Germline loops: CDR1 SGHRS, CDR2 YFSETQ. The CDR3 sequence is 15 residues long. V was cut by 1 base and J by 3 bases, with 11 bases left in between. Here the CDR3 DNA reads TGCGCCAGCAGCTTGATGGGACAACACAATCAGCCCCAGCATTTT. Its protein is CASSLMGQHNQPQHF.

The V gene is TRBV20-1, the J gene TRBJ2-7, with TRBD2 as a possible D gene (6 bases). The ends were cut back, 3 bases at V and 0 bases at J, with 12 bases in the middle. Germline values: CDR1 DFQATT, CDR2 SNEGSKA (reference sequence). This CDR3 is built from 14 residues. The CDR3 region is CSASSGHGSYEQYF. CDR3 nucleotides: TGCAGTGCTAGTAGCGGTCATGGCTCCTACGAGCAGTACTTC.

This chain connects TRBV2 to TRBJ2-6; 7 bases are shared with TRBD1. Germline CDR1 SNHLY, CDR2 FYNNEI. Trimming removed 6 bases from V and 0 bases from J; junction bases left unmatched: 5. The CDR3 is 16 amino acids. The CDR3 nucleotides read TGTGCCAGCAGAGAGGGACAGCACTCTGGGGCCAACGTCCTGACTTTC. Translated, it gives CASREGQHSGANVLTF. Full variable domain (missing parts from reference TRBV2 and TRBJ2-6): EPEVTQTPSHQVTQMGQEVILRCVPISNHLYFYWYRQILGQKVEFLVSFYNNEISEKSEIFDDQFSVERPDGSNFTLKIRSTKLEDSAMYFCASREGQHSGANVLTFGAGSRLTVL.

This sequence joins TRBV5-6 and TRBJ1-6, with D possibly matching TRBD1 (6 bases). CDR1 SGHDT and CDR2 YYEEEE come from the germline V gene. The CDR3 covers 14 residues. V lost 0 bases, J lost 10 bases, and 11 bases lay in between. CDR3 amino acids: CASSLGQVGSPLHF. The CDR3 DNA is TGTGCCAGCAGCTTGGGACAGGTCGGGTCACCCCTCCACTTT.

As to this clone: Mismatch with germline at one junction end may stem from a read error. V gene TRBV11-3 combines with J gene TRBJ2-3; TRBD2 is a possible D gene (5 bases). Germline V gene lookup returns CDR1 SGHNT and CDR2 YENEEA. This CDR3 comprises 12 residues. The CDR3 nucleotides read TGTGCCAGCAGGTTAGCGACAGATACGCAGTATTTT. Translated: CASRLATDTQYF.

V usage is TRBV28 and J usage is TRBJ2-2; TRBD1 matches 7 bases. Germline trimming cut 6 bases from V and 5 bases from J; bases unmatched to any gene: 6. CDR1 is MDHEN and CDR2 is SYDVKM in the germline V gene. The CDR3 is 14 residues long. The CDR3 reads CASSPGGITGELFF. DNA of the CDR3: TGTGCCAGCAGCCCAGGGGGAATAACCGGGGAGCTGTTTTTT.

V and J are TRBV5-1 and TRBJ2-1; 8 nucleotides agree with TRBD1. This CDR3 comprises 14 residues. CDR1 is SGHRS, CDR2 YFSETQ, per germline. Trimming at V came to 3 bases and at J to 6 bases, leaving 5 bases not matched to a gene. This CDR3 reads CASSWGDRSNEQFF. Written as DNA, the CDR3 is TGCGCCAGCAGCTGGGGGGACAGGTCCAATGAGCAGTTCTTC.

This clone appeared a few times. The chain has TRBV12-3 or TRBV12-4 and TRBJ2-1, with 7 bases lining up with TRBD1. The CDR3 has 13 residues. Trimming cost V 6 bases and J 2 bases; bases outside gene matches: 1. The CDR3 DNA is TGTGCCAGCAGACAGGGGACCTACAATGAGCAGTTCTTC. Protein: CASRQGTYNEQFF.

V usage is TRBV4-1 and J usage is TRBJ1-1; D might be TRBD1 (6 bases). The V gene's germline CDR1 is MGHRA and CDR2 YSYEKL. V was shortened by 0 bases and J by 4 bases, with 21 bases between the two germline ends. The CDR3 covers 18 residues. The CDR3 is CASSQDRVWRGGSTEAFF. The CDR3 region has the DNA TGCGCCAGCAGCCAAGATAGGGTTTGGAGGGGGGGATCCACTGAAGCTTTCTTT.

This chain uses TRBV3-1 (or the pseudogene TRBV3-2) with TRBJ2-3; 7 nucleotides agree with TRBD2. Losses at the gene ends were 7 bases for V and 5 bases for J; bases not matched to a gene: 9. The germline gives CDR1 LGHDT, CDR2 YNNKEL (reference sequence). CDR3 size: 14 residues. CDR3 DNA: TGTGCCAGCACCTGGGGAGGGCGGGAAGATACGCAGTATTTT. This gives the protein CASTWGGREDTQYF.

J is TRBJ2-7 and V is TRBV19; D perhaps matches TRBD2 (6 bases). Deletions cut 5 bases from V and 0 bases from J, with 14 bases between. The CDR3 has 15 residues. The germline V gene encodes CDR1 LNHDA and CDR2 SQIVND (reference sequence). CDR3 sequence reads: CASSLGGAVSYEQYF. The CDR3 bases are TGTGCCAGTAGTTTAGGCGGGGCCGTCTCCTACGAGCAGTACTTC.